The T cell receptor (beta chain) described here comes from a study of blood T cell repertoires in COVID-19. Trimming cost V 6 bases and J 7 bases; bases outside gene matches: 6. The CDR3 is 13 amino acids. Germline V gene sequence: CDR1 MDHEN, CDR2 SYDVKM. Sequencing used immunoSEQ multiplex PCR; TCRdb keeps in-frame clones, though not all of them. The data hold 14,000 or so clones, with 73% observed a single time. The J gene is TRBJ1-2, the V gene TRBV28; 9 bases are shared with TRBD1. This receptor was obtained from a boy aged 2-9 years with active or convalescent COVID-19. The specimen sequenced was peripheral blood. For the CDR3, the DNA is TGTGCCAGCAGACCTACAGGGGGCTTTGGCTACACCTTC. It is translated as CASRPTGGFGYTF.